The 13 T cell receptor beta chains given below trace back to one sample, sequenced in a study of control samples from healthy donors and cancer patients. Method: immunoSEQ multiplex PCR; TCRdb's copy keeps in-frame clones and lacks some. This sample has roughly 130,000 clones, with more than 80% found just once. Sequencing used blood. These receptors were obtained from a man between 18 and 29 years old in good health.

The chain uses TRBV7-3 and TRBJ2-1, with TRBD2 matching over 9 bases. V was pared by 0 bases and J by 5 bases, with 5 bases of the junction left unmatched. Germline V CDR1 and CDR2: SGHTA, FQGTGA. This CDR3 has 16 amino acids. CDR3 in amino acids: CASSLTFKREDNEQFF. The DNA for the CDR3 is TGTGCCAGCAGCTTAACCTTTAAGCGGGAGGACAATGAGCAGTTCTTC.

The V and J genes are TRBV6-5 and TRBJ1-4; D unclear. The germline V and J ends were trimmed by 4 bases and 7 bases, with 13 bases remaining between them. CDR3 length: 14 amino acids. CDR1 is MNHEY, CDR2 SVGAGI, per germline. CDR3 sequence (DNA): TGTGCCAGCAGTTCTCACACCATAACTGAAAAACTGTTTTTT. Residues: CASSSHTITEKLFF.

The chain carries TRBV14 and TRBJ2-5; D possibly matches TRBD1 or TRBD2 (5 bases each). The CDR3 spans 11 residues. CDR1 is SGHDN and CDR2 is FVKESK in the germline V gene. V lost 5 bases, J lost 4 bases, and 5 bases lay in between. CDR3 protein: CASSGGETQYF. The CDR3 bases are TGTGCCAGCAGCGGGGGAGAGACCCAGTACTTC.

The chain links TRBV7-9 to TRBJ2-3; 14 bases agree with TRBD2. The V gene end was trimmed by 5 bases and the J gene end by 0 bases; junction bases not matched to a gene: 7. Germline values: CDR1 SEHNR, CDR2 FQNEAQ (reference sequence). The CDR3 runs to 18 residues. The CDR3 DNA is TGTGCCAGCAGCCTACCCAGACTAGCGGGGGGGAGCACAGATACGCAGTATTTT. Translating it yields CASSLPRLAGGSTDTQYF.

The genes are TRBV10-1 and TRBJ2-2; D perhaps matches TRBD1 (7 bases). Trimming cost V 1 base and J 7 bases, with 16 bases left between them. CDR1 is WNHNN and CDR2 is SYGVQD in the germline V gene (reference sequence). The CDR3 runs to 16 residues. Here the CDR3 reads CASSECGGGEGGELFF. The CDR3 DNA reads TGCGCCAGCAGTGAGTGCGGAGGGGGCGAAGGCGGGGAGCTGTTTTTT.

The chain employs TRBV5-4 and TRBJ2-7; D unclear. CDR3 length: 11 amino acids. The V end was cut by 3 bases, the J end by 6 bases, with 7 bases between. The germline V gene encodes CDR1 SGHNT and CDR2 YYREEE (reference sequence). CDR3: CASSSPSEQYF. CDR3 coding DNA: TGTGCCAGCAGCTCCCCATCCGAGCAGTACTTC.

The J gene is TRBJ1-5, the V gene TRBV6-6; D perhaps matches TRBD1 (5 bases). V lost 5 bases to trimming and J lost 1 base, with 15 bases between them. The length of the CDR3 is 16 residues. Germline V gene data show CDR1 as MNHNY and CDR2 as SVGAGI (reference sequence). CDR3 in DNA: TGTGCCAGCAGTCATGGGTCGGGGCCCAGCAATCAGCCCCAGCATTTT. It codes for CASSHGSGPSNQPQHF.

This chain joins TRBV7-2 and TRBJ2-7; D is ambiguous. This CDR3 comprises 14 residues. Germline CDR1 SGHTA, CDR2 FQGNSA. V was pared by 0 bases and J by 0 bases, with 6 bases between. The CDR3 DNA sequence: TGTGCCAGCAGCTTAGCGCCGGACTCCTACGAGCAGTACGTC. This codes for CASSLAPDSYEQYV.

The chain couples TRBV9 to TRBJ2-1; the D is unclear. CDR1 is SGDLS and CDR2 is YYNGEE in the germline V gene. This CDR3 comprises 13 residues. V lost 3 bases to trimming and J lost 5 bases, with 9 bases between them. The CDR3 region is CASSASIHNEQFF. The DNA for the CDR3 is TGTGCCAGCAGCGCCTCGATCCACAATGAGCAGTTCTTC.

The gene calls are TRBV12-3 or TRBV12-4 and TRBJ2-3; perhaps TRBD2 as D (6 bases). CDR3 size: 13 residues. V was cut by 5 bases and J by 6 bases, with 12 bases left in between. The CDR3 DNA reads as TGTGCCAGCAGTCTGCCGGGAGCGGATACGCAGTATTTT. Translation gives CASSLPGADTQYF.

In nucleotides, the CDR3 is TGTGCCAGTAGTGTCACCCTGGGAGGAACTGAAGCTTTCTTT. This translates into CASSVTLGGTEAFF. V gene TRBV19 combines with J gene TRBJ1-1; no clear D gene. Trimming stripped 5 bases from V and 5 bases from J, with 15 bases between. Germline CDR1 reads LNHDA; CDR2 reads SQIVND (reference sequence). The CDR3 sequence is 14 residues long.

The rearrangement uses TRBV14 and TRBJ2-4, with D possibly being TRBD2 (6 bases). Germline loops: CDR1 SGHDN, CDR2 FVKESK. V gave up 5 bases and J gave up 6 bases, with 11 bases separating them. This CDR3 contains 13 residues. For the CDR3, the DNA is TGTGCCAGCAGCAACGGACTACGAAACATTCAGTACTTC. It codes for CASSNGLRNIQYF.

The rearrangement joins TRBV2 to TRBJ1-4; D not certain. Germline CDR1 SNHLY, CDR2 FYNNEI. Trimming pared 6 bases from V and 8 bases from J, leaving 10 bases between. This CDR3 region has 12 residues. The CDR3 protein is CASREIQEKLFF. The CDR3 DNA is TGTGCCAGCAGGGAGATACAGGAAAAACTGTTTTTT.